This T cell receptor beta chain is drawn from a study of blood T cell repertoires in COVID-19. The V end was cut by 1 base, the J end by 7 bases, with 11 bases between. CDR1 is LNHDA and CDR2 is SQIVND in the germline V gene (reference sequence). This CDR3 has 14 amino acids. Clones were sequenced by immunoSEQ multiplex PCR, and TCRdb holds only the in-frame ones, with some missing. This repertoire shows 200,000 to 250,000 clones, roughly 89% found once; its top ten account for 2.5% to 3%. This rearrangement joins TRBV19 to TRBJ2-1; possible D gene TRBD2, 5 bases. The specimen sequenced was PBMCs or T cells enriched from blood (not recorded which). The clonotype comes from a woman aged 25 to 39 with acute COVID-19. The CDR3 nucleotides read TGTGCCAGTAGTATAGTCCCGGGAAGGAATGAGCAGTTCTTC. As protein: CASSIVPGRNEQFF.